What follows are 32 T cell receptor beta chains derived from one specimen sequenced in a study of T cells in Graves' hyperthyroidism and ophthalmopathy. From RNA transcripts, TCR beta CDR3 regions were amplified. TCR CDR3 underwent first-round RT-PCR with the HTBI primer set. A single record per CDR3 protein comes from TCRdb applying MiXCR to the multiplex PCR reads. This sample has roughly 740,000 distinct CDR3 sequences, with roughly 15% found just once. The sequenced sample was blood. These receptor sequences come from a man aged 18-30 years with Graves' hyperthyroidism.

This clonotype was seen many times. V and J are TRBV7-8 and TRBJ1-4; D ambiguous. Germline assignment: CDR1 SGHVS and CDR2 FQNEAQ. The CDR3 spans 13 residues. V lost 5 bases, J lost 7 bases, and 11 bases lay in between. CDR3 sequence reads: CASSPPRGEKLFF. The DNA for the CDR3 is TGTGCCAGCAGCCCCCCCCGGGGTGAAAAACTGTTTTTT.

The chain joins TRBV19 to TRBJ2-7; unclear D gene. The length of the CDR3 is 14 residues. Germline V CDR1 and CDR2: LNHDA, SQIVND (reference sequence). Trimming pared 5 bases from V and 2 bases from J, leaving 13 bases between. CDR3 region: CASSRRPGAYEQYF. CDR3 DNA: TGTGCCAGTAGTCGAAGGCCCGGCGCCTACGAGCAGTACTTC.

This clonotype occurred a few times. J is TRBJ1-5 and V is TRBV7-9; no firm D call. Trimming took off 2 bases at V and 5 bases at J, with 10 bases between the two ends. The germline CDR1 and CDR2 sequences are SEHNR and FQNEAQ (reference sequence). The CDR3 has 14 residues. DNA of the CDR3: TGTGCCAGCAGCTTAATCGGGGAGGATCAGCCCCAGCATTTT. Amino acid sequence: CASSLIGEDQPQHF.

The sample holds a few counts of this clonotype. The V call is TRBV7-9, the J call TRBJ1-2; perhaps TRBD1 as D (6 bases). Germline V lookup: CDR1 SEHNR, CDR2 FQNEAQ (reference sequence). The CDR3 has 14 residues. Trimming stripped 7 bases from V and 4 bases from J, with 16 bases between. CDR3 protein: CASTKWQGPYGYTF. The CDR3 coding sequence is TGTGCCAGCACGAAGTGGCAGGGGCCCTATGGCTACACCTTC.

The chain recombines TRBV19 with TRBJ2-3, with 7 bases aligning to TRBD2. CDR1 and CDR2 from the germline V gene are LNHDA and SQIVND (reference sequence). The CDR3 length is 16 residues. With V trimmed by 9 bases and J by 2 bases, 14 bases remained unmatched. The CDR3 bases are TGTGCCAGCATGGAGGGAGGGACTGGCCCCACAGATACGCAGTATTTT. Translation: CASMEGGTGPTDTQYF.

This clonotype has a count of ten or more. The V call is TRBV28, the J call TRBJ2-7; unclear D gene. The CDR3 runs to 13 residues. The V gene lost 4 bases and the J gene lost 0 bases, with 7 bases spanning the gap. The germline V gene encodes CDR1 MDHEN and CDR2 SYDVKM. DNA for the CDR3: TGTGCCAGCAGTTCGTCGATCTCCTACGAGCAGTACTTC. Its translation is CASSSSISYEQYF. Together with reference TRBV28 and TRBJ2-7, the CDR3 gives the full variable domain: DVKVTQSSRYLVKRTGEKVFLECVQDMDHENMFWYRQDPGLGLRLIYFSYDVKMKEKGDIPEGYSVSREKKERFSLILESASTNQTSMYLCASSSSISYEQYFGPGTRLTVT.

The CDR3 region is CASSLGSGSSNTGELFF. CDR3 DNA: TGTGCCAGCAGCTTAGGGAGCGGCTCCTCGAACACCGGGGAGCTGTTTTTT. J is TRBJ2-2 and V is TRBV7-2; D is possibly TRBD2 (5 bases). The CDR3 is 17 residues long. CDR1 and CDR2 from the germline V gene are SGHTA and FQGNSA. The V and J ends lost 1 base and 0 bases respectively, with 12 bases between them. The whole variable domain, filled in from reference TRBV7-2 and TRBJ2-2, reads GAGVSQSPSNKVTEKGKDVELRCDPISGHTALYWYRQSLGQGLEFLIYFQGNSAPDKSGLPSDRFSAERTGGSVSTLTIQRTQQEDSAVYLCASSLGSGSSNTGELFFGEGSRLTVL.

In DNA, the CDR3 is TGTGCCATTCGACGGGGGGGGCGCGACACTGAAGCTTTCTTT. Protein: CAIRRGGRDTEAFF. V and J are TRBV6-1 and TRBJ1-1, with D possibly TRBD1 on 6 matching bases. V was pared by 10 bases and J by 3 bases, with 18 bases between. The CDR3 consists of 14 residues. CDR1 and CDR2 from the germline V gene are MNHNS and SASEGT.

In this sample, this clonotype turned up many times. The CDR3: CASGTTLWSYTF. CDR3 sequence (DNA): TGTGCCAGCGGTACTACCCTATGGAGCTACACCTTC. The chain has TRBV12-3 or TRBV12-4 and TRBJ1-2, with no clear D. V gave up 8 bases and J gave up 9 bases, with 16 bases separating them. CDR3 length: 12 amino acids.

The chain couples TRBV6-2 or TRBV6-3 to TRBJ1-5; D ambiguous. V lost 3 bases, J lost 6 bases, and 9 bases lay in between. The CDR3 runs to 13 residues. Germline loops: CDR1 MNHEY, CDR2 SVGEGT. CDR3 nucleotides: TGTGCCAGCAGTTATGGTCCGGCTCAGCCCCAGCATTTT. Its translation: CASSYGPAQPQHF.

The chain combines TRBV7-3 with TRBJ2-2; 8 positions match TRBD2. V lost 0 bases to trimming and J lost 5 bases; unmatched junction nucleotides: 8. The CDR3 covers 17 residues. Per the germline V gene, CDR1 is SGHTA and CDR2 is FQGTGA. CDR3 sequence (DNA): TGTGCCAGCAGCTTAACCGGGGGGGGGTCGGAGACCGGGGAGCTGTTTTTT. Translation gives CASSLTGGGSETGELFF.

Ten or more counts support this clonotype. This chain uses TRBV6-1 with TRBJ2-5, with D possibly being TRBD1 or TRBD2 (5 bases each). The V end lost 6 bases, the J end lost 0 bases, and 14 bases lay between the germline ends. Germline V gene sequence: CDR1 MNHNS, CDR2 SASEGT. There are 15 residues in the CDR3. The CDR3 DNA is TGTGCCAGCAGCCAAGGGGCGGACTACCAAGAGACCCAGTACTTC. Translation gives CASSQGADYQETQYF.

This clonotype was seen more than once but under ten times. The chain carries TRBV7-9 and TRBJ2-3; D remains unclear. The CDR3 runs 15 residues. V lost 6 bases, J lost 6 bases, and 19 bases lay in between. Germline V CDR1 and CDR2: SEHNR, FQNEAQ (reference sequence). CDR3 nucleotide sequence: TGTGCCAGCAGTTCAGTCCACAAACGTGGCGATACGCAGTATTTT. Encoded protein: CASSSVHKRGDTQYF.

Turning to this clonotype: A much larger clonotype is one base distant, so this may be a read error. The chain recombines TRBV6-1 with TRBJ2-1; D is unclear. The CDR3 is 11 amino acids. V lost 3 bases to trimming and J lost 9 bases, with 6 bases between them. The germline V gene encodes CDR1 MNHNS and CDR2 SASEGT. The CDR3: CASSERSEQFF. The CDR3 bases are TGTGCCAGCAGTGAGAGAAGTGAGCAGTTCTTC.

The chain joins TRBV15 to TRBJ2-2; possible D gene TRBD2, 7 bases. V was pared by 1 base and J by 6 bases, with 15 bases between. Germline V gene lookup returns CDR1 LNHNV and CDR2 YYDKDF (reference sequence). The CDR3 spans 16 residues. This CDR3 is CATSRAVQGRAGELFF. The CDR3 coding sequence is TGTGCCACCAGCAGAGCGGTCCAGGGGAGGGCCGGGGAGCTGTTTTTT.

The V gene is TRBV29-1, the J gene TRBJ2-7; the D gene is possibly TRBD2 (6 bases). V was clipped by 8 bases and J by 5 bases, with 28 bases between them. CDR3 length: 16 residues. Germline V gene data show CDR1 as SQVTM and CDR2 as ANQGSEA. CDR3 DNA: TGCAGCCCCCGCTCGGGCGTGAGACCGGGGGTGGACGAGCAGTACTTC. It yields the protein CSPRSGVRPGVDEQYF.

This clonotype was seen many times. The V call is TRBV2, the J call TRBJ2-7; TRBD1 agrees at 7 bases. The CDR3 has 17 amino acids. CDR1 is SNHLY, CDR2 FYNNEI, per germline. The V and J ends lost 3 bases and 0 bases, in that order; junction bases with no gene match: 11. The CDR3: CASSEGRGGPSSYEQYF. The CDR3 nucleotides read TGTGCCAGCAGTGAGGGTCGAGGGGGCCCTAGCTCCTACGAGCAGTACTTC.

Of note for this clonotype: This may be a read error, as it is one base from a much larger clone. V gene TRBV15 combines with J gene TRBJ2-5; 7 bases agree with TRBD2. Germline trimming cut 8 bases from V and 0 bases from J; bases unmatched to any gene: 12. This CDR3 spans 16 amino acids. Germline V lookup: CDR1 LNHNV, CDR2 YYDKDF (reference sequence). CDR3 nucleotide sequence: TGTGCCACCGAGGGGAGCGGGAAGCAGTACCAAGAGACCCAGTACTTC. Translated, it gives CATEGSGKQYQETQYF.

The CDR3 spells CSVLPQTSVPGYTF. CDR3 in DNA: TGCAGCGTCCTGCCCCAGACTTCTGTTCCAGGCTACACCTTC. This rearrangement joins TRBV29-1 to TRBJ1-2, with D uncertain. V gave up 6 bases and J gave up 8 bases, with 22 bases separating them. This CDR3 spans 14 amino acids. CDR1 is SQVTM, CDR2 ANQGSEA, per germline.

The V gene is TRBV6-1, the J gene TRBJ1-6; no clear D gene. Per the germline V gene, CDR1 is MNHNS and CDR2 is SASEGT. V was cut by 9 bases and J by 4 bases, with 13 bases left in between. This CDR3 spans 14 amino acids. Here the CDR3 reads CASVRGDYNSPLHF. The CDR3 coding sequence is TGTGCCAGTGTACGTGGAGATTATAATTCACCCCTCCACTTT.

The CDR3 DNA follows: TGTGCCACCAGACCCGGACTAGCGGGAGTCTGGGAGACCCAGTACTTC. Its protein product is CATRPGLAGVWETQYF. This chain uses TRBV10-3 with TRBJ2-5; 13 bases are shared with TRBD2. This CDR3 has 16 residues. Germline V gene sequence: CDR1 ENHRY, CDR2 SYGVKD. The J segment lost 5 bases and the V segment lost 10 bases, leaving 13 bases of the junction unmatched.

CDR3 coding DNA: TGTGCCAGCAGCCCAGCACGACTGTCATCCTACAATGAGCAGTTCTTC. Encoded protein: CASSPARLSSYNEQFF. The chain joins TRBV11-2 to TRBJ2-1; D is unresolved. CDR1 is SGHAT and CDR2 is FQNNGV in the germline V gene. This CDR3 is built from 16 residues. Trimming took off 5 bases at V and 1 base at J, with 15 bases between the two ends.

The V call is TRBV15, the J call TRBJ1-5; maybe TRBD1 (6 bases). The V and J ends lost 0 bases and 5 bases respectively, with 17 bases between them. Per germline, CDR1 LNHNV and CDR2 YYDKDF (reference sequence). The CDR3 loop spans 17 amino acids. The CDR3 coding sequence is TGTGCCACCAGCAGAGATAGGGTAAACAGGGCCCATCAGCCCCAGCATTTT. Its translation: CATSRDRVNRAHQPQHF.

This chain connects TRBV6-2 or TRBV6-3 to TRBJ1-4; the D gene is possibly TRBD1 (5 bases). Trimming cost V 6 bases and J 3 bases, with 8 bases left between them. CDR3 length: 13 residues. CDR1 is MNHEY and CDR2 is SVGEGT in the germline V gene. The CDR3 spells CASSQGPNEKLFF. The CDR3 DNA reads TGTGCCAGCAGCCAGGGTCCTAATGAAAAACTGTTTTTT.

This clonotype was observed many times. The chain uses TRBV7-9 and TRBJ2-7; 9 bases map to TRBD1. CDR3 length: 19 residues. The germline CDR1 and CDR2 sequences are SEHNR and FQNEAQ (reference sequence). Trimming took 5 bases from V and 0 from J; bases not matched to a gene: 17. CDR3 sequence (DNA): TGTGCCAGCAGCCCAGCTTTACTCTCGCCGGGACAGGGCTCCTACGAGCAGTACTTC. It yields the protein CASSPALLSPGQGSYEQYF.

This clonotype was recorded at least ten times. The chain has TRBV12-3 or TRBV12-4 and TRBJ2-1; perhaps D is TRBD1 or TRBD2 (5 bases each). The CDR3 contains 11 residues. V lost 4 bases and J 12 bases, leaving 10 bases between the germline ends. The CDR3 region is CASSSPGRQFF. CDR3 in DNA: TGTGCCAGCAGTTCCCCGGGACGGCAGTTCTTC.

The rearrangement joins TRBV9 to TRBJ1-3; tentative D call: TRBD1 (5 bases). The CDR3 covers 14 residues. V lost 3 bases to trimming and J lost 3 bases, with 10 bases between them. Germline assignment: CDR1 SGDLS and CDR2 YYNGEE. Here the CDR3 DNA reads TGTGCCAGCAGCGAAGGGGTTTTTGGAAACACCATATATTTT. As protein: CASSEGVFGNTIYF.

This clonotype was observed at least ten times. The chain couples TRBV2 to TRBJ2-1, with a tentative D call TRBD1 (6 bases). The germline V gene encodes CDR1 SNHLY and CDR2 FYNNEI. This CDR3 spans 14 amino acids. Between the trimmed V and J ends, which lost 6 bases and 2 bases, there was a span of 11 bases. For the CDR3, the DNA is TGTGCCAGCAGACAGGACAGACCCTACAATGAGCAGTTCTTC. Translation gives CASRQDRPYNEQFF. The variable domain in full, completed from reference TRBV2 and TRBJ2-1, reads EPEVTQTPSHQVTQMGQEVILRCVPISNHLYFYWYRQILGQKVEFLVSFYNNEISEKSEIFDDQFSVERPDGSNFTLKIRSTKLEDSAMYFCASRQDRPYNEQFFGPGTRLTVL.

This clonotype was picked up a small number of times. The V gene is TRBV27, the J gene TRBJ2-1; 13 nucleotides line up with TRBD2. Germline CDR1 and CDR2: MNHEY and SMNVEV (reference sequence). The CDR3 covers 15 residues. The junction had 4 bases not matched to a gene; V was cut back by 4 bases and J by 7 bases. CDR3 loop: CASSWGTSGTNEQFF. CDR3 sequence (DNA): TGTGCCAGCAGTTGGGGGACTAGCGGGACTAATGAGCAGTTCTTC.

This clonotype was observed a single time. The rearrangement links TRBV6-2 or TRBV6-3 to TRBJ1-2; tentatively, D is TRBD1 (6 bases). V lost 6 bases and J 4 bases, leaving 18 bases between the germline ends. The CDR3 spans 15 residues. In germline, CDR1 is MNHEY, CDR2 SVGEGT. CDR3: CASRRSPTGFYGYTF. CDR3 nucleotide sequence: TGTGCCAGCAGAAGAAGCCCGACAGGCTTCTATGGCTACACCTTC.

Ten or more counts support this clonotype. The chain links TRBV28 to TRBJ2-7; no firm D call. The CDR3 loop spans 14 amino acids. The germline V gene encodes CDR1 MDHEN and CDR2 SYDVKM. The V gene lost 8 bases and the J gene lost 0 bases, with 14 bases spanning the gap. The CDR3 region is CASQTSALSYEQYF. DNA for the CDR3: TGTGCCAGCCAAACTTCCGCCCTCTCCTACGAGCAGTACTTC.

The chain is built from TRBV7-2 and TRBJ1-4; the D is unclear. With 0 bases removed from V and 3 bases from J, the gap between germline ends came to 11 bases. The CDR3 has 16 residues. Per the germline V gene, CDR1 is SGHTA and CDR2 is FQGNSA. The CDR3 DNA follows: TGTGCCAGCAGCTTAGCAATGGGAGCAGCTAATGAAAAACTGTTTTTT. Amino acid sequence: CASSLAMGAANEKLFF.